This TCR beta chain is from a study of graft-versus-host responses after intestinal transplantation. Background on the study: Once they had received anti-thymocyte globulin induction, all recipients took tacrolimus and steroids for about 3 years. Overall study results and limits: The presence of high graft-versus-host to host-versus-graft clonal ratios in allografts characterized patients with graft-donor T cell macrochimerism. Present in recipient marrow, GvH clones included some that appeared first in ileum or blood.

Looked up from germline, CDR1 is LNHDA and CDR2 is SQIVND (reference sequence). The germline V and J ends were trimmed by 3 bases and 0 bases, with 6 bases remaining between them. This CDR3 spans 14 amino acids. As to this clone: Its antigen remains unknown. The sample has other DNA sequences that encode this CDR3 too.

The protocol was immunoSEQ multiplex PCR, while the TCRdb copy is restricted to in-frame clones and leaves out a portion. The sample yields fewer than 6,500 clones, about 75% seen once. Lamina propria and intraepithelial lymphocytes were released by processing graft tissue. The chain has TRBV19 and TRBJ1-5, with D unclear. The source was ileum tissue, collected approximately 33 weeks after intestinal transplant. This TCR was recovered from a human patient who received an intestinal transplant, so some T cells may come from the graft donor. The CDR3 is CASSISSSNQPQHF. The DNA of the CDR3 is TGTGCCAGTAGTATTTCCAGTAGCAATCAGCCCCAGCATTTT.